Sequencing of this T cell receptor (beta chain) was carried out in a study of human T cells and chemical hapten exposure. Germline CDR1 and CDR2: DFQATT and SNEGSKA (reference sequence). Trimming took 5 bases from V and 9 from J; bases not matched to a gene: 4. The CDR3 length is 13 residues. This clonotype was seen repeatedly, ten times or more. Its matching antigen is unknown. Time point meaning: pre-sensitization, week 0. Treatment given: therapeutic diphenylcyclopropenone sensitization with weekly scalp DPC. Authors' data handling: TCR counts had a median of approximately 96,000 per sample and spanned roughly 23,224 to 700,000. TCRdb re-called the RACE reads through MiXCR, storing one row per CDR3 protein. The V and J calls, along with clone size, are taken from TCRdb and not from the paper's own processing. This sample has 250,000 or so distinct CDR3 sequences, with roughly 7.4% found just once.

The study's findings and limits: No shift was seen in TCRs above 1 in 1000 frequency with DPC sensitization. Expanded TCRs grouped into significantly more large CDR3 similarity clusters than controls produced.

The sequencing used whole blood, collected in connection with sensitization to the hapten diphenylcyclopropenone (DPC). The receptor comes from a young man with alopecia areata. Some clones in this sample may be carry-over from other donors' samples. This chain uses TRBV20-1 with TRBJ1-6, with TRBD1 identical over 10 bases. The CDR3 coding sequence is TGCAGTGCTCTGGACAGGGGGAGTTCACCCCTCCACTTT. Its protein product is CSALDRGSSPLHF.